This T cell receptor (beta chain) was identified in a study of blood T cell repertoires in COVID-19. Study-level information: Both acute and convalescent COVID-19 samples were obtained from the United States, Italy and Spain. T cells, B-cell-depleted T cells, or PBMCs provided the cDNA or gDNA that served as material.

Authors' methods: Amplifying reference gene primers gave estimates of nucleated cell counts. Sequenced by immunoSEQ multiplex PCR; TCRdb stores in-frame clones only, minus some. The V and J calls and the clone size are those of that table, but D and trimming were determined from the DNA. The data contain a few hundred thousand clones, more than 75% of them singletons. Germline values: CDR1 SGHRS, CDR2 YFSETQ. The V and J ends lost 4 bases and 2 bases respectively, with 15 bases between them. This CDR3 has 15 residues. The chain has TRBV5-1 and TRBJ1-1; tentative D call: TRBD1 (6 bases). This TCR came from a woman aged 45-60 years with acute or convalescent COVID-19. The specimen sequenced was peripheral blood. DNA of the CDR3: TGCGCCAGCAGCCCCGGCGTACAGGGTAACACTGAAGCTTTCTTT. Residues: CASSPGVQGNTEAFF.